The 16 T cell receptor beta chains presented below share a single source sample, sequenced in a study of shared clonotypes between healthy human individuals (dated by TCRdb to about 2020). Receptors were amplified or captured by the immunoSEQ multiplex PCR assay. What TCRdb holds here is the immuneACCESS table cut down to in-frame rearrangements. Part of the clones is not present; checked against another copy, under half of the missing clones reflect an unresolved V gene, and the others are unexplained. Present in this sample are fewer than 1.4 million clones, 70% to 80% of which were seen just once. The leading ten clones occupy 0.5% to 0.65% of the sample. The sequencing sample was made of memory CD4+ T cells from PBMCs. The cell subset or site label, as the study defines it: CD45RA-negative fraction. These receptors were taken from a man younger than 35 in good health. Some clones in this sample may be carry-over from other donors' samples.

The rearrangement links TRBV6-5 to TRBJ1-5, with 7 bases matching TRBD1. Germline-derived CDR1 and CDR2 are MNHEY and SVGAGI. V shed 6 bases and J 0 bases; nucleotides not matched to a gene: 5. The CDR3 sequence is 15 residues long. This chain's CDR3 is CASRKGQASNQPQHF. CDR3 bases: TGTGCCAGCAGAAAAGGACAGGCTAGCAATCAGCCCCAGCATTTT.

The chain links TRBV2 to TRBJ1-5; 8 bases agree with TRBD1. V gave up 10 bases and J gave up 0 bases; unmatched junction bases: 14. CDR3 length: 17 residues. Germline CDR1 and CDR2: SNHLY and FYNNEI. The CDR3 DNA sequence: TGTGCCACCTCTCCCGGCCAGGGGGCCTATAGCAATCAGCCCCAGCATTTT. Protein product: CATSPGQGAYSNQPQHF.

This clone was seen a few times. The V call is TRBV2, the J call TRBJ2-2; D uncertain. Germline values: CDR1 SNHLY, CDR2 FYNNEI. Trimming stripped 10 bases from V and 5 bases from J, with 11 bases between. CDR3 length: 12 residues. The CDR3 reads CATSLWTGELFF. The DNA of the CDR3 is TGTGCCACCAGCCTATGGACCGGGGAGCTGTTTTTT.

The rearrangement uses TRBV4-3 and TRBJ2-7, with TRBD2 identical over 8 bases. From germline, CDR1 is LGHNA and CDR2 YSLEER. The CDR3 loop spans 13 amino acids. After removal of 4 bases from V and 7 bases from J, the junction contained 6 bases not matched to a gene. The CDR3 sequence is CASSLPGGGEQYF. In nucleotides, the CDR3 is TGCGCCAGCAGCCTCCCGGGAGGGGGGGAGCAGTACTTC.

This clone was recorded once. The V call is TRBV15, the J call TRBJ2-1; the match to TRBD2 covers 11 bases. The CDR3 runs 12 residues. The germline CDR1 and CDR2 sequences are LNHNV and YYDKDF (reference sequence). V shed 8 bases, J shed 10 bases, and the junction held 4 bases outside the gene matches. CDR3 nucleotides: TGTGCCACCGCTAGCGGGAGGCTCGAGCAGTTCTTC. Translation: CATASGRLEQFF.

V gene TRBV7-2 combines with J gene TRBJ2-2; 9 nucleotides align to TRBD2. Trimming at V came to 3 bases and at J to 8 bases, leaving 10 bases not matched to a gene. Germline-derived CDR1 and CDR2 are SGHTA and FQGNSA. The CDR3 has 16 amino acids. CDR3 amino acids: CASSFEAGGAQGELFF. As DNA, the CDR3 is TGTGCCAGCAGCTTTGAAGCGGGAGGTGCCCAAGGGGAGCTGTTTTTT.

CDR3 DNA sequence: TGCAGCGCCTCCCGGGCAGGTCTCGCTGAAGCTTTCTTT. Protein: CSASRAGLAEAFF. The chain uses TRBV29-1 and TRBJ1-1; D uncertain. The CDR3 is 13 residues long. CDR1 SQVTM and CDR2 ANQGSEA come from the germline V gene. Trimming shortened V by 7 bases and J by 6 bases, and 18 bases separated the two germline ends.

The chain has TRBV14 and TRBJ1-2, with 7 bases that match TRBD1. Germline V gene sequence: CDR1 SGHDN, CDR2 FVKESK. The CDR3 covers 14 residues. V dropped 4 bases and J dropped 2; count of bases not matched to a gene: 4. CDR3 sequence: CASSPRTGNYGYTF. CDR3 nucleotide sequence: TGTGCCAGCAGCCCGCGGACAGGCAACTATGGCTACACCTTC.

V is TRBV27 and J is TRBJ2-1; perhaps TRBD1 as D (5 bases). Per germline, CDR1 MNHEY and CDR2 SMNVEV (reference sequence). The CDR3 runs 12 residues. V shed 6 bases and J shed 10 bases, with 13 bases lying between them. The CDR3 is CASRPDWGEQFF. CDR3 DNA sequence: TGTGCCAGCAGACCCGATTGGGGCGAGCAGTTCTTC.

J is TRBJ1-5 and V is TRBV15; no clear D. The CDR3 contains 12 residues. Trimming pared 3 bases from V and 6 bases from J, leaving 6 bases between. Looked up from germline, CDR1 is LNHNV and CDR2 is YYDKDF (reference sequence). The CDR3 spells CATSSYSQPQHF. CDR3 coding DNA: TGTGCCACCAGCAGCTACAGTCAGCCCCAGCATTTT.

V is TRBV5-1 and J is TRBJ2-5; D is undetermined. The CDR3 consists of 12 residues. The germline V gene encodes CDR1 SGHRS and CDR2 YFSETQ. The ends were cut back, 2 bases at V and 5 bases at J, with 7 bases in the middle. The chain's CDR3 is CASSFSSETQYF. Written as DNA, the CDR3 is TGCGCCAGCAGCTTCAGTTCGGAGACCCAGTACTTC. The whole variable domain, remainder taken from reference TRBV5-1 and TRBJ2-5, is KAGVTQTPRYLIKTRGQQVTLSCSPISGHRSVSWYQQTPGQGLQFLFEYFSETQRNKGNFPGRFSGRQFSNSRSEMNVSTLELGDSALYLCASSFSSETQYFGPGTRLLVL.

The chain recombines TRBV11-3 with TRBJ2-2; the D gene is possibly TRBD2 (5 bases). Trimming removed 5 bases at V and 7 bases at J, with 11 bases between. The CDR3 is made up of 13 amino acids. CDR1 and CDR2 from the germline V gene are SGHNT and YENEEA. The CDR3 loop reads CASSAAEDGELFF. In DNA form, the CDR3 reads TGTGCCAGCAGCGCTGCGGAGGACGGGGAGCTGTTTTTT.

The chain carries TRBV27 and TRBJ2-1; the D gene is possibly TRBD2 (6 bases). The CDR3 covers 14 residues. CDR1 and CDR2 from the germline V gene are MNHEY and SMNVEV (reference sequence). The ends were cut back, 10 bases at V and 10 bases at J, with 23 bases in the middle. In DNA, the CDR3 is TGTGCCACCACAAGGGGACTCCCATCCGTAGAGCAGTTCTTC. It translates to CATTRGLPSVEQFF.

This clone has only a few counts. This chain connects TRBV30 to TRBJ2-2, with no clear D. This CDR3 is 12 amino acids long. The V and J ends lost 2 bases and 7 bases respectively, with 8 bases between them. The germline V gene encodes CDR1 GTSNPN and CDR2 SVGIG (reference sequence). CDR3 in DNA: TGTGCCTGGAGTCTTGACGACGGGGAGCTGTTTTTT. As protein: CAWSLDDGELFF.

In DNA form, the CDR3 reads TGTGCCAGCAACCCCGGGACCCGATATTACGAGCAGTACTTC. Its translation is CASNPGTRYYEQYF. The chain links TRBV28 to TRBJ2-7; either TRBD1 or TRBD2 may fit D (5 bases each). The CDR3 runs 14 residues. The germline gives CDR1 MDHEN, CDR2 SYDVKM. V shed 7 bases and J shed 4 bases, with 17 bases lying between them.

This chain's CDR3 is CAISTPTSGRGNEQFF. CDR3 in DNA: TGTGCCATCAGTACGCCGACTAGCGGGAGAGGGAATGAGCAGTTCTTC. The rearrangement uses TRBV10-3 and TRBJ2-1; 12 bases are shared with TRBD2. The CDR3 has 16 amino acids. Germline CDR1 is ENHRY and CDR2 is SYGVKD. V shed 5 bases and J 7 bases; nucleotides not matched to a gene: 9.